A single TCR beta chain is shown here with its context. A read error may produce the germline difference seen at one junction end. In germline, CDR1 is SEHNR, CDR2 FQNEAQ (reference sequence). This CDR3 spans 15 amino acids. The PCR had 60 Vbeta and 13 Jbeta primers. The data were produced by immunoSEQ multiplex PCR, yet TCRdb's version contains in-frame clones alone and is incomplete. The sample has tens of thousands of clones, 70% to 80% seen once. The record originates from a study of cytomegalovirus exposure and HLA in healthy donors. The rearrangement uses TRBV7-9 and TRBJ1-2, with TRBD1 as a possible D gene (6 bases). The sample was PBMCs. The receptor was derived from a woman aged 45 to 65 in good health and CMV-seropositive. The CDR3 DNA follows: TGTTCCAGCAGCGGGGAGGGGGGGCAGAGCTATGGCTACACCTTC. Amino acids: CSSSGEGGQSYGYTF.